This T cell receptor beta chain was obtained from a study of response to subunit inactivated influenza vaccine. This CDR3 region has 15 residues. Germline V CDR1 and CDR2: LNHDA, SQIVND (reference sequence). The V segment lost 3 bases and the J segment 1 base; nucleotides outside the gene matches: 5. Each CDR3 protein gets one entry after TCRdb re-called the RT-PCR reads with MiXCR. Of hundreds of thousands of distinct CDR3 sequences in the sample, around a fifth were seen once. This clonotype turned up a few times. Antigen: not known. Study-wide results and limits: It was suggested by the authors that few new T cells are recruited by each seasonal influenza vaccination.

The receptor was isolated from a man in his fifties or sixties who received an inactivated influenza vaccine. The sequences come from PBMCs from blood, collected around 22 months after vaccination. This chain connects TRBV19 to TRBJ1-2; TRBD1 agrees at 7 bases. CDR3 loop: CASSIMGQSNYGYTF. The CDR3, as DNA: TGTGCCAGTAGTATCATGGGACAGAGTAACTATGGCTACACCTTC.